This T cell receptor (beta chain) came from a study of post-analysis software for immune sequencing data. For this clonotype: Its matching antigen is unknown.

Per germline, CDR1 SGDLS and CDR2 YYNGEE. V was clipped by 0 bases and J by 1 base; unmatched bases: 7. CDR3 length: 17 residues. cDNA libraries for TCR beta contained unique molecular identifiers. TCRdb reprocessed the PCR reads via MiXCR and lists one record per CDR3 protein. The sample has 450,000 to 700,000 distinct CDR3 sequences; 44% are singletons. Study outcomes and limitations: A few TRBV segments appeared more often in patients than in controls, and TRBV5-6, TRBV5-1 and TRBV20-1 were among these.

This sequence originates from a girl between 10 and 17 years old with multiple sclerosis. The genes are TRBV9 and TRBJ2-5; TRBD2 agrees at 9 bases. The sequencing sample was made of blood. The CDR3 sequence: CASSVEGTSGFQETQYF. CDR3 bases: TGTGCCAGCAGCGTAGAAGGAACTAGCGGGTTCCAAGAGACCCAGTACTTC.